Below are 10 T cell receptor beta chains sequenced from a single sample in a study of blood T cell repertoires in COVID-19. Here immunoSEQ multiplex PCR was the method, and the copy in TCRdb shows in-frame clones only, minus some. The repertoire includes some 320,000 clones, approximately 89% of them detected once, and over 6% sits in the top ten. Sequencing was done on a sample of peripheral blood. The source is a woman aged 30 to 39 who had recovered from COVID-19.

This chain connects TRBV6-4 to TRBJ2-2, with TRBD1 identical over 9 bases. Germline values: CDR1 MRHNA, CDR2 SNTAGT. V shed 7 bases, J shed 7 bases, and the junction held 7 bases outside the gene matches. This CDR3 contains 14 residues. The CDR3 protein is CASKKQGARGELFF. CDR3 coding DNA: TGTGCCAGCAAGAAACAGGGGGCGCGCGGGGAGCTGTTTTTT.

The sample holds one count of this clone. The V gene is TRBV7-3, the J gene TRBJ2-5; TRBD2 agrees at 12 bases. V lost 2 bases and J lost 5; bases outside the gene matches: 3. The CDR3 has 15 residues. CDR1 and CDR2 from the germline V gene are SGHTA and FQGTGA. As DNA, the CDR3 is TGTGCCAGCAGCTTAGTGGGGACTAGCGGGGAGACCCAGTACTTC. This sequence encodes CASSLVGTSGETQYF.

CDR3 in amino acids: CASSQEMGAYTDTQYF. The CDR3, as DNA: TGTGCCAGCAGCCAAGAAATGGGGGCCTACACAGATACGCAGTATTTT. This chain connects TRBV4-2 to TRBJ2-3; D might be TRBD1 (6 bases). The CDR3 is made up of 16 amino acids. The germline V and J ends were trimmed by 0 bases and 2 bases, with 12 bases remaining between them. Germline CDR1 LGHNA, CDR2 YNFKEQ.

This clone was seen many times. The chain employs TRBV6-5 and TRBJ1-5; no firm D call. CDR1 and CDR2 from the germline V gene are MNHEY and SVGAGI. V lost 0 bases and J lost 3, with 6 bases in between. The CDR3 totals 14 residues. The DNA for the CDR3 is TGTGCCAGCAGTTACTCCGGGAACAATCAGCCCCAGCATTTT. Encoded protein: CASSYSGNNQPQHF.

The J gene is TRBJ1-2, the V gene TRBV4-2; a weak D match, TRBD1 (6 bases). Looked up from germline, CDR1 is LGHNA and CDR2 is YNFKEQ. The CDR3 has 17 amino acids. Deletions cut 1 base from V and 6 bases from J, with 21 bases between. The DNA for the CDR3 is TGTGCCAGCAGCCAAGCACTGTTACAGGGAAAAGACGATGGCTACACCTTC. Protein product: CASSQALLQGKDDGYTF.

The V and J genes are TRBV6-1 and TRBJ2-1; TRBD1 matches 8 bases. This CDR3 has 16 residues. CDR1 and CDR2 (germline): MNHNS, SASEGT. Losses at the gene ends were 2 bases for V and 2 bases for J; bases not matched to a gene: 5. The CDR3 spells CASSERDRTTYNEQFF. CDR3 coding DNA: TGTGCCAGCAGTGAAAGGGACAGGACTACCTACAATGAGCAGTTCTTC.

This clone was detected only once. The chain is built from TRBV7-2 and TRBJ1-1; 9 nucleotides agree with TRBD1. The CDR3 extends over 14 amino acids. Germline V lookup: CDR1 SGHTA, CDR2 FQGNSA. The V segment lost 8 bases and the J segment 7 bases; nucleotides outside the gene matches: 11. The CDR3 here is CASFRDRAPDEAFF. The CDR3 region has the DNA TGTGCCAGCTTCCGGGACAGGGCACCCGATGAAGCTTTCTTT.

The rearrangement joins TRBV27 to TRBJ2-4; D is perhaps TRBD2 (6 bases). This CDR3 spans 17 amino acids. Germline CDR1 is MNHEY and CDR2 is SMNVEV (reference sequence). V was pared by 4 bases and J by 1 base, with 17 bases between. The CDR3 DNA is TGTGCCAGCAGTTCTACCCCGGGACTCTTCGCCAAAAACATTCAGTACTTC. It codes for CASSSTPGLFAKNIQYF.

This chain joins TRBV11-3 and TRBJ2-1; TRBD2 matches 10 bases. The trim removed 4 bases at V and 10 bases at J, leaving 7 bases unmatched. CDR1 SGHNT and CDR2 YENEEA come from the germline V gene. The CDR3 spans 14 residues. The CDR3: CASSSSAGGREQFF. CDR3 coding DNA: TGTGCCAGCAGCTCCTCAGCGGGGGGGCGCGAGCAGTTCTTC.

In DNA form, the CDR3 reads TGCGCCAGCAGCGCGGGACCTCAGAACACTGAAGCTTTCTTT. Translated, it gives CASSAGPQNTEAFF. V and J are TRBV5-1 and TRBJ1-1; a weak D match, TRBD1 (5 bases). Per the germline V gene, CDR1 is SGHRS and CDR2 is YFSETQ. Trimming pared 4 bases from V and 1 base from J, leaving 11 bases between. CDR3 length: 14 amino acids.